These 2 T cell receptor beta chains were all obtained from the same sample, sequenced in a study of chemoradiotherapy in HPV16-positive cancers. Some clones are missing from TCRdb's copy, which holds only in-frame ones; the method was immunoSEQ multiplex PCR. The sample includes 25,000 to 30,000 clones, 93% seen only once; the top ten take about 20%. The sequences come from blood, collected from a patient who underwent chemoradiotherapy. The origin of the receptors is a human donor with HPV-associated anogenital cancer.

The CDR3 region has the DNA TGCGCCAGCAGCTTGGCGGGGGGGTTTGAGCAGTACTTC. It translates to CASSLAGGFEQYF. The chain employs TRBV5-1 and TRBJ2-7; 8 bases map to TRBD2. V was clipped by 0 bases and J by 7 bases; unmatched bases: 3. The CDR3 has 13 amino acids. CDR1 SGHRS and CDR2 YFSETQ come from the germline V gene.

The chain has TRBV6-6 and TRBJ2-1, with 11 bases aligning to TRBD1. This CDR3 is built from 16 residues. V shed 4 bases and J 8 bases; nucleotides not matched to a gene: 10. Germline V lookup: CDR1 MNHNY, CDR2 SVGAGI (reference sequence). The chain's CDR3 is CASSSWTGGIRDEQFF. CDR3 DNA sequence: TGTGCCAGCAGTTCCTGGACAGGGGGCATAAGAGATGAGCAGTTCTTC.